The clone carrying this T cell receptor (beta chain) was found many times. This sample was included in a study of T cells in Graves' hyperthyroidism and ophthalmopathy. V lost 4 bases to trimming and J lost 6 bases, with 7 bases between them. Per the germline V gene, CDR1 is SNHLY and CDR2 is FYNNEI. The CDR3 extends over 12 amino acids. RNA transcripts served as the template for amplifying TCR beta CDR3 regions. The TCR CDR3 first-round RT-PCR relied on the HTBI primer set. TCRdb called the multiplex PCR reads again in MiXCR, with one record for every CDR3 protein. The repertoire holds fewer than 550,000 distinct CDR3 sequences, with 15% to 17% as singletons.

The V and J genes are TRBV2 and TRBJ2-1; D ambiguous. The sequencing sample was made of blood. The TCR was taken from a woman in her late teens or twenties with Graves' hyperthyroidism. The CDR3 DNA follows: TGTGCCAGCAGTGGACCTTTCAATGAGCAGTTCTTC. Amino acid sequence: CASSGPFNEQFF.